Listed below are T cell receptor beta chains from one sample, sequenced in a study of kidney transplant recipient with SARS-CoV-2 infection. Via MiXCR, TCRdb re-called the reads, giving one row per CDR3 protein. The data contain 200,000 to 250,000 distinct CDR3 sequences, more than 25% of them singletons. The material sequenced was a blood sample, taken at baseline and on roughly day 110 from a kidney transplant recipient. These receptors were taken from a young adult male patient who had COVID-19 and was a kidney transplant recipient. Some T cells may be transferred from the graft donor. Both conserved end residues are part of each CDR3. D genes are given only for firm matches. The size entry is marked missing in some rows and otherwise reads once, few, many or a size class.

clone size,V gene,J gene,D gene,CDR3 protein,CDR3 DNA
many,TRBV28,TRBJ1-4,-,CASSGTIGVNEKLFF,TGTGCCAGCAGCGGGACGATTGGGGTTAATGAAAAACTGTTTTTT
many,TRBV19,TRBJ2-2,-,CASSTAERPSGELFF,TGTGCCAGTAGTACGGCGGAGAGGCCTTCCGGGGAGCTGTTTTTT
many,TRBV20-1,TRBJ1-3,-,CSARATSGNTIYF,TGCAGTGCTAGAGCAACATCTGGAAACACCATATATTTT
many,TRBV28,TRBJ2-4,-,CASSPGTARVQNIQYF,TGTGCCAGCAGTCCCGGGACGGCAAGGGTTCAAAACATTCAGTACTTC
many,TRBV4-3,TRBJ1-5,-,CASSQYLAQPQHF,TGCGCCAGCAGCCAGTATTTGGCTCAGCCCCAGCATTTT
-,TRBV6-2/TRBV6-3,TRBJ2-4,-,CASSLGTLAKNIQHF,TGTGCCAGCAGTTTAGGAACCTTAGCCAAAAACATTCAGCACTTC
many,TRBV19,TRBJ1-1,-,CASSKTAGNTEAFF,TGTGCCAGTAGTAAGACAGCAGGGAACACTGAAGCTTTCTTT
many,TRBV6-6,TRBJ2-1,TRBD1,CASSYSPDRVFNEQFF,TGTGCCAGCAGTTACTCGCCGGACAGGGTCTTCAATGAGCAGTTCTTC
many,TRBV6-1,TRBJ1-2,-,CASSESLSMRKTYGYTF,TGTGCCAGCAGTGAGTCTCTCTCTATGCGAAAGACCTATGGCTACACCTTC
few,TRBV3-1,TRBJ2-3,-,CASSHFRTDTDTQYF,TGTGCCAGCAGCCACTTTCGGACAGACACAGATACGCAGTATTTT
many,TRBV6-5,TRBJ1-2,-,CASSWKVSMRKTYGYTF,TGTGCCAGCAGTTGGAAGGTCTCTATGCGAAAGACCTATGGCTACACCTTC
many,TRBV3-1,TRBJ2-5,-,CASSALGPISFSETQYF,TGTGCCAGCAGCGCATTGGGTCCCATTTCTTTCTCTGAGACCCAGTACTTC
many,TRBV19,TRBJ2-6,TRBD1,CASSRYGQEAQPSGANVLTF,TGTGCCAGTAGTAGGTACGGACAGGAGGCCCAACCCTCTGGGGCCAACGTCCTGACTTTC
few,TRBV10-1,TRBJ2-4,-,CASSVRTCQYF,TGCGCCAGCAGTGTTCGGACATGTCAGTACTTC
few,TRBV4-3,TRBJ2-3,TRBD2,CASSLTPPSGGSTDTQYF,TGCGCCAGCAGCCTCACCCCACCTAGCGGGGGCAGCACAGATACGCAGTATTTT
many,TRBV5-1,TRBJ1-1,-,CASSSEGLEGEAFF,TGCGCCAGCAGCTCCGAGGGGCTTGAGGGTGAAGCTTTCTTT
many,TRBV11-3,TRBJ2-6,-,CASSLHSSGANVLTF,TGTGCCAGCAGCTTACATTCGTCTGGGGCCAACGTCCTGACTTTC
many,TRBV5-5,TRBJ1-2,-,CASVRVVSRKTYGYTF,TGTGCCAGCGTTCGGGTTGTCTCGCGAAAGACCTATGGCTACACCTTC
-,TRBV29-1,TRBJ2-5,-,CSVLFPPGLLETQYF,TGCAGCGTTCTTTTCCCCCCGGGACTTCTAGAGACCCAGTACTTC
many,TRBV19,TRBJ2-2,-,CASSSRLGRELFF,TGTGCCAGTAGTAGTCGGTTGGGTCGGGAGCTGTTTTTT
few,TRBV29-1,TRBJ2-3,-,CSVEVGTQYF,TGCAGCGTTGAAGTCGGTACTCAGTATTTT
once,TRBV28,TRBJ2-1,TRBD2,CTSSLNRGVPYNEQFF,TGTACCAGCAGTTTGAATCGGGGGGTACCCTACAATGAGCAGTTCTTC
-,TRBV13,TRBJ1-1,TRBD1,CASGSTGLNTEAFF,TGTGCCAGCGGTTCGACAGGGCTGAACACCGAAGCTTTCTTT
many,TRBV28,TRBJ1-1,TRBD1,CASSLTDRVNTEAFF,TGTGCCAGCAGTTTAACTGACAGGGTGAACACTGAAGCTTTCTTT
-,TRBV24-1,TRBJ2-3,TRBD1,CATSDPSPGQGTDTQYF,TGTGCCACCAGTGACCCGTCCCCGGGACAGGGAACAGATACGCAGTATTTT
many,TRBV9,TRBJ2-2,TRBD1,CASSPKDRTNTGELFF,TGTGCCAGCAGCCCTAAGGACAGGACGAACACCGGGGAGCTGTTTTTT
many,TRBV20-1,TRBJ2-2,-,CSARGLYTGELFF,TGCAGTGCTAGAGGACTTTACACCGGGGAGCTGTTTTTT
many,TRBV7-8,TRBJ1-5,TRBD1,CASSLGGDRRYQPQHF,TGTGCCAGCAGCTTAGGGGGGGACAGGCGGTATCAGCCCCAGCATTTT
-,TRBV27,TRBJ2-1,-,CASSVGAWGEQFF,TGTGCCAGCAGTGTGGGGGCGTGGGGTGAGCAGTTCTTC
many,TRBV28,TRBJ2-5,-,CASSFKGRETQYF,TGTGCCAGCAGTTTCAAGGGTAGGGAGACCCAGTACTTC
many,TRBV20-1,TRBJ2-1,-,CSARGGAYNEQFF,TGCAGTGCTAGAGGCGGGGCATACAATGAGCAGTTCTTC
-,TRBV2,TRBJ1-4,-,CASTSTLREELFF,TGTGCCAGCACGAGCACGCTACGGGAAGAACTGTTTTTT
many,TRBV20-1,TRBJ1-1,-,CSARDRGGIRAFF,TGCAGTGCTAGAGATCGGGGGGGGATAAGAGCTTTCTTT
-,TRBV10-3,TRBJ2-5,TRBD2,CAINDPAGGQETQYF,TGTGCCATCAACGATCCAGCGGGGGGGCAAGAGACCCAGTACTTC
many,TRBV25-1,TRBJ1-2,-,CASSSARELGKTYGYTF,TGTGCCAGCAGTAGTGCACGAGAACTGGGAAAGACCTATGGCTACACCTTC
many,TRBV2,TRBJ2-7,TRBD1,CASSKGQGNFEQYF,TGTGCCAGCAGTAAGGGACAGGGGAATTTCGAGCAGTACTTC
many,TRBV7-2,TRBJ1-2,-,CASSPSHRDGKTYGYTF,TGTGCCAGCAGCCCCTCCCACAGAGACGGAAAGACCTATGGCTACACCTTC
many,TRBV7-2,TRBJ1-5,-,CASSLALNNQPQHF,TGTGCCAGCAGCTTAGCCCTGAACAATCAGCCCCAGCATTTT
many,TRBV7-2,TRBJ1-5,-,CASSLDGSSNQPQHF,TGTGCCAGCAGCCTAGACGGGTCAAGCAATCAGCCCCAGCATTTT
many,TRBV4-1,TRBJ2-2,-,CASSQDSRPGSTGELFF,TGCGCCAGCAGCCAAGACTCCCGGCCCGGGAGCACCGGGGAGCTGTTTTTT
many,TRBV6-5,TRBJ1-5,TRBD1,CASSGTRDRGEHF,TGTGCCAGCAGTGGGACTCGGGACAGGGGCGAGCATTTT
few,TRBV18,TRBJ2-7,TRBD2,CASSSGTSGVWVYEQYF,TGTGCCAGCTCATCCGGGACTAGCGGGGTTTGGGTCTACGAGCAGTACTTC
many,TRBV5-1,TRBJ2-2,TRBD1,CASSVTGGVSGELFF,TGCGCCAGCAGCGTAACAGGGGGTGTGTCCGGGGAGCTGTTTTTT
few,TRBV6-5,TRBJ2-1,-,CASSTREQLNEQFF,TGTGCCAGCAGTACGAGGGAACAACTTAATGAGCAGTTCTTC
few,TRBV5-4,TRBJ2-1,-,CASSWRDAGEQFF,TGTGCCAGCAGCTGGCGAGACGCGGGTGAGCAGTTCTTC